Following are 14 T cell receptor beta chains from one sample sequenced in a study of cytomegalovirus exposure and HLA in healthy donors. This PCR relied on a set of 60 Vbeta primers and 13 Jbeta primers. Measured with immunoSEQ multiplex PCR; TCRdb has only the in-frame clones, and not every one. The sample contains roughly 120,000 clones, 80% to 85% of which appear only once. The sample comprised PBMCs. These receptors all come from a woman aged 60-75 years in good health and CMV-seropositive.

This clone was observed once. The CDR3 DNA is TGTGCTAGTGGGTTTACCGATAGTCTGAGCTCCTACAATGAGCAGTTCTTC. This translates into CASGFTDSLSSYNEQFF. This chain links TRBV12-5 with TRBJ2-1; unclear D gene. Germline-derived CDR1 and CDR2 are LGHNT and FRNRAP. The CDR3 totals 17 residues. Trimming left V 6 bases short and J 0 bases short, with 18 bases between.

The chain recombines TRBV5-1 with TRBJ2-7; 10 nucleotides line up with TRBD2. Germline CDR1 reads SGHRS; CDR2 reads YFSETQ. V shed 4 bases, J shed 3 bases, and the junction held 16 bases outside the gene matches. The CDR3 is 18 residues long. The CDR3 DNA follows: TGCGCCAGCAGCCCCTACCCGACTAGCGGGCGAACGAACTACGAGCAGTACTTC. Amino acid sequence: CASSPYPTSGRTNYEQYF.

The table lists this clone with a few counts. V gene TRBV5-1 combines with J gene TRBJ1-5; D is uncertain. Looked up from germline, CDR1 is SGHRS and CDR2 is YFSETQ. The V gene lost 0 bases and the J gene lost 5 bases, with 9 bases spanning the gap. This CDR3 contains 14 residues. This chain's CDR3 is CASSLGGFDQPQHF. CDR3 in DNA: TGCGCCAGCAGCTTGGGAGGATTCGATCAGCCCCAGCATTTT.

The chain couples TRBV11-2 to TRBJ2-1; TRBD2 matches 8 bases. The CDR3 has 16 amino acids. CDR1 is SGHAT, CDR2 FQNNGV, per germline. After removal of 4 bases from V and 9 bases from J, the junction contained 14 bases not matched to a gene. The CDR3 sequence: CASSSQPGTREIEQFF. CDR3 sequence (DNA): TGTGCCAGCAGCTCCCAGCCCGGGACTAGAGAGATTGAGCAGTTCTTC.

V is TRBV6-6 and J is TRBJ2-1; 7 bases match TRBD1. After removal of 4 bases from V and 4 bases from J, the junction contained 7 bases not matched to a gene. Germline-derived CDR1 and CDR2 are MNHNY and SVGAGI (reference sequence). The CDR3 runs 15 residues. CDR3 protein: CASSLGQPMYNEQFF. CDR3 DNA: TGTGCCAGCAGTTTGGGACAGCCGATGTACAATGAGCAGTTCTTC.

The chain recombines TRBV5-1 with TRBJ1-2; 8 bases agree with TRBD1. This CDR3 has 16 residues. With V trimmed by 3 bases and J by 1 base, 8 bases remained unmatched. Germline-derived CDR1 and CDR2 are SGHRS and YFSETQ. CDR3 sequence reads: CASSSGQAKNNYGYTF. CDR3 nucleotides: TGCGCCAGCAGCTCGGGACAGGCCAAGAATAACTATGGCTACACCTTC. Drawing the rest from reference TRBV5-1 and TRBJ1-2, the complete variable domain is KAGVTQTPRYLIKTRGQQVTLSCSPISGHRSVSWYQQTPGQGLQFLFEYFSETQRNKGNFPGRFSGRQFSNSRSEMNVSTLELGDSALYLCASSSGQAKNNYGYTFGSGTRLTVV.

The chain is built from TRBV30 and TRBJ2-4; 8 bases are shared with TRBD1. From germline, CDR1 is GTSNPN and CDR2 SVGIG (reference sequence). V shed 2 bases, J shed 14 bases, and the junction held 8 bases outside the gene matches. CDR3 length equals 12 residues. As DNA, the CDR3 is TGTGCCTGGAGTCCTTCAGGGGGCCCGGAGTACTTC. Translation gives CAWSPSGGPEYF.

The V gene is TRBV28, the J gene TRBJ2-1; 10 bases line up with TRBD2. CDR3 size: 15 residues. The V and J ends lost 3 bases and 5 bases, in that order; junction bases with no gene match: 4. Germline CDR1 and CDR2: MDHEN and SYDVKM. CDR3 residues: CASSFYLAGDNEQFF. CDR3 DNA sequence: TGTGCCAGCAGTTTCTATCTAGCGGGAGACAATGAGCAGTTCTTC. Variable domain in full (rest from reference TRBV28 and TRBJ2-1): DVKVTQSSRYLVKRTGEKVFLECVQDMDHENMFWYRQDPGLGLRLIYFSYDVKMKEKGDIPEGYSVSREKKERFSLILESASTNQTSMYLCASSFYLAGDNEQFFGPGTRLTVL.

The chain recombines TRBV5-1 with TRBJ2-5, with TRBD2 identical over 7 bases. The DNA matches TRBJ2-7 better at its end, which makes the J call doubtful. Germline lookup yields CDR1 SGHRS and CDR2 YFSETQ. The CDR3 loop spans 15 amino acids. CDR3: CASSLALVAGYEQYF. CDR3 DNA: TGCGCCAGCAGCTTGGCGTTGGTAGCGGGCTACGAGCAGTACTTC.

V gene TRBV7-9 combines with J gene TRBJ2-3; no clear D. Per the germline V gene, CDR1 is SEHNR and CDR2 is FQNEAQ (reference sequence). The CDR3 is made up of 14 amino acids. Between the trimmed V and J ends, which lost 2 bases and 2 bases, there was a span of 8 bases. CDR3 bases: TGTGCCAGCAGCTTACTAGACCACACAGATACGCAGTATTTT. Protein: CASSLLDHTDTQYF.

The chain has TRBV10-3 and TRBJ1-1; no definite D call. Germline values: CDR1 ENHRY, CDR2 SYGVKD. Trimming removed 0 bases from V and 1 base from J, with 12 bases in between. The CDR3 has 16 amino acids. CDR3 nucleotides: TGTGCCATCAGTGAGTCGAGGGCCTGGCAGAACACTGAAGCTTTCTTT. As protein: CAISESRAWQNTEAFF.

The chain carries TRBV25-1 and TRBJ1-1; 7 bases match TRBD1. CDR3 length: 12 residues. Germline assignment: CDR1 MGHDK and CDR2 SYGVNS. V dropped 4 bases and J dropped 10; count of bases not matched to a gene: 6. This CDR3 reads CASSVQGVVAFF. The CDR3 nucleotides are TGTGCCAGCAGTGTTCAGGGGGTTGTAGCTTTCTTT.

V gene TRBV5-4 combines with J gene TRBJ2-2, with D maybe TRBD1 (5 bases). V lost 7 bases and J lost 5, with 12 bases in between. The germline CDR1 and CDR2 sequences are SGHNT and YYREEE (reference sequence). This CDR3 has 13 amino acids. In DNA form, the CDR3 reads TGTGCCAGCGGGGCCTTGGGGACCGGGGAGCTGTTTTTT. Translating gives CASGALGTGELFF.

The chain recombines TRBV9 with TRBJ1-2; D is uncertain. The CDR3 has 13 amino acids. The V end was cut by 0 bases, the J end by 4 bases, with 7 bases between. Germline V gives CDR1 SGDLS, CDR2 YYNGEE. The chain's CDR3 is CASSVAEAYGYTF. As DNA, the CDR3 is TGTGCCAGCAGCGTAGCGGAGGCCTATGGCTACACCTTC.